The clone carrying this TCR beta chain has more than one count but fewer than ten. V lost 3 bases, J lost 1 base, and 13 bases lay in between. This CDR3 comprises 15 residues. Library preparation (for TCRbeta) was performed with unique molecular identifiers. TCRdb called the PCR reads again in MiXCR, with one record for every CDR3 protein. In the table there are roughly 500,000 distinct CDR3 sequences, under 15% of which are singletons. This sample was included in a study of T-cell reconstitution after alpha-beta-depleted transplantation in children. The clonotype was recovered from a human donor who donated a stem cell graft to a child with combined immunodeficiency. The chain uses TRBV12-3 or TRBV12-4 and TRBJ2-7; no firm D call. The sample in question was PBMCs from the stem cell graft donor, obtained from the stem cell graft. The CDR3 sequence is CASSFQGHESYEQYF. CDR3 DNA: TGTGCCAGCAGTTTTCAAGGGCATGAGTCCTACGAGCAGTACTTC.